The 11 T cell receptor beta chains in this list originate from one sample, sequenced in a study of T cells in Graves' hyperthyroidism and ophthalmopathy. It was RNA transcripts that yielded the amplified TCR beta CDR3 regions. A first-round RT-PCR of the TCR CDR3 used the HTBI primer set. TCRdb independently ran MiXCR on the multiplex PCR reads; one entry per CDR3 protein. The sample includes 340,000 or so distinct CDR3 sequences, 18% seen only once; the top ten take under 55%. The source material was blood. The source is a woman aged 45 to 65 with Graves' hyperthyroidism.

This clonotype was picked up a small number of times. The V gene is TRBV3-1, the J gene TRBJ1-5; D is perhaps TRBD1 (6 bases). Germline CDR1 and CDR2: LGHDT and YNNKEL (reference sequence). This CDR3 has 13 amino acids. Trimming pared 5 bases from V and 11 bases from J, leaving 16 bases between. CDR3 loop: CASSEVGGASQHF. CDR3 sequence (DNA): TGTGCCAGCAGCGAAGTAGGGGGAGCGTCCCAGCATTTT.

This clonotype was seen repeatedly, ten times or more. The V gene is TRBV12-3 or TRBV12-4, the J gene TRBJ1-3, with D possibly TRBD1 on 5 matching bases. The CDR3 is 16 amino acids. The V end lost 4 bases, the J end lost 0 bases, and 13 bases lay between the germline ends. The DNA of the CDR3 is TGTGCCAGCAGTTCCGGGACGGCGAGCTCTGGAAACACCATATATTTT. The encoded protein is CASSSGTASSGNTIYF.

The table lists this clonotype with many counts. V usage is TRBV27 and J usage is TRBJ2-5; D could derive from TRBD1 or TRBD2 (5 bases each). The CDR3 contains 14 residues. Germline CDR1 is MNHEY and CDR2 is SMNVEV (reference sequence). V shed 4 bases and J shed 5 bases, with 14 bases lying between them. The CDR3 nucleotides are TGTGCCAGCAGTTCGGGGCCTACCTTTGAGACCCAGTACTTC. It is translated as CASSSGPTFETQYF.

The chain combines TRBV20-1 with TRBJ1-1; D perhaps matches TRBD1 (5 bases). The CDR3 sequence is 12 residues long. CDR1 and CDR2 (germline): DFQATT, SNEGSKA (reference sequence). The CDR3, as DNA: TGCAGCGACAGAGGGCTGGGGACTGAAGCTTTCTTT. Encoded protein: CSDRGLGTEAFF.

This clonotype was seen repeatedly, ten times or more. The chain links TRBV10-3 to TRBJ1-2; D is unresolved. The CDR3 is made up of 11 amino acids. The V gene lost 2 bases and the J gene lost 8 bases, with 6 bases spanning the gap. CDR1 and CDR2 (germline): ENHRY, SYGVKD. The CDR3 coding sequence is TGTGCCATCAGTGAGATGGACGGCTACACCTTC. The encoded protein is CAISEMDGYTF.

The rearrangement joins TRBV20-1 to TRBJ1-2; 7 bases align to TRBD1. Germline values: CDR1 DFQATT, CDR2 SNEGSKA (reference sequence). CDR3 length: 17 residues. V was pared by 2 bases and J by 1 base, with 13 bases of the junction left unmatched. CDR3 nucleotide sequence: TGCAGTGCTAGAAGCTCCCATGAGACAGGGATTAACTATGGCTACACCTTC. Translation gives CSARSSHETGINYGYTF.

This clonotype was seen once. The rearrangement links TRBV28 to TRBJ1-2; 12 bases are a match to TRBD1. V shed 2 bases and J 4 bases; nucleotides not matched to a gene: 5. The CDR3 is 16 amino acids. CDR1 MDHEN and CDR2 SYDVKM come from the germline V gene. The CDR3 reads CASSLGGQGASYGYTF. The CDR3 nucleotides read TGTGCCAGCAGTTTAGGGGGACAGGGGGCTTCCTATGGCTACACCTTC.

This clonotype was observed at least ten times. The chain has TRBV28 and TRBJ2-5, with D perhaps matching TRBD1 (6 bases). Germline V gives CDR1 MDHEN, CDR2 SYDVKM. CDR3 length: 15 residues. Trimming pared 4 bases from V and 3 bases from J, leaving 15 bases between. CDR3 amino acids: CASSSTGLGEETQYF. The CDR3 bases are TGTGCCAGCAGTTCCACAGGGCTCGGGGAAGAGACCCAGTACTTC. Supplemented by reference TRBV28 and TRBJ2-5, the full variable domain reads DVKVTQSSRYLVKRTGEKVFLECVQDMDHENMFWYRQDPGLGLRLIYFSYDVKMKEKGDIPEGYSVSREKKERFSLILESASTNQTSMYLCASSSTGLGEETQYFGPGTRLLVL.

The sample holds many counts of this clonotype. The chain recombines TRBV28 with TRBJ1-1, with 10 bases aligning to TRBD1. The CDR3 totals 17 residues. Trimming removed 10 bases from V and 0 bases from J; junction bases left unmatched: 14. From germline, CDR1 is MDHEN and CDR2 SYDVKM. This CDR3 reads CATSIVGTGDMNTEAFF. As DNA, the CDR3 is TGTGCCACCTCGATCGTTGGGACAGGGGACATGAACACTGAAGCTTTCTTT.

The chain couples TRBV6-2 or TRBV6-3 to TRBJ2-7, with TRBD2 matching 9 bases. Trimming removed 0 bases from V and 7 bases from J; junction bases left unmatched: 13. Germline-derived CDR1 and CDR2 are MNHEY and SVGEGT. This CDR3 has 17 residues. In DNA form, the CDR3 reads TGTGCCAGCAGTTACTCCCCAGTGAGCGGGGGGTGGGGTGAGCAGTACTTC. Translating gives CASSYSPVSGGWGEQYF.

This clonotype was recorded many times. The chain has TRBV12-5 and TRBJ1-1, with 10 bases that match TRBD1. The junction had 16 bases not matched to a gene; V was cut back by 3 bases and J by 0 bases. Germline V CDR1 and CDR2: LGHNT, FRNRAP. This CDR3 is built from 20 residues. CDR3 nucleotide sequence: TGTGCTAGTGGTTTCCGTTCCGGGATCCGACAGGGGGCCATGAACACTGAAGCTTTCTTT. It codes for CASGFRSGIRQGAMNTEAFF. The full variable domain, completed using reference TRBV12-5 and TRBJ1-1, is DARVTQTPRHKVTEMGQEVTMRCQPILGHNTVFWYRQTMMQGLELLAYFRNRAPLDDSGMPKDRFSAEMPDATLATLKIQPSEPRDSAVYFCASGFRSGIRQGAMNTEAFFGQGTRLTVV.